Shown below are 12 T cell receptor beta chains from a single sample sequenced in a study of CD8 T cells in Susac syndrome. Reverse transcription of roughly 0.5 to 1 ug RNA was carried out with random hexamers. TCRdb reprocessed the immunoSEQ multiplex PCR reads via MiXCR and lists one record per CDR3 protein. The sample has roughly 130,000 distinct CDR3 sequences, approximately 95% seen once. What was sequenced was CD4+ T cells from PBMCs. These receptor sequences come from a human donor with multiple sclerosis.

The chain carries TRBV3-1 and TRBJ2-1, with unresolved D. In germline, CDR1 is LGHDT, CDR2 YNNKEL (reference sequence). Trimming took off 3 bases at V and 7 bases at J, with 4 bases between the two ends. The CDR3 spans 11 residues. The DNA for the CDR3 is TGTGCCAGCAGCCAGGGGAATGAGCAGTTCTTC. Translating it yields CASSQGNEQFF.

The chain links TRBV14 to TRBJ2-7; D unclear. The CDR3 contains 12 residues. V was shortened by 4 bases and J by 3 bases, with 7 bases between the two germline ends. CDR1 and CDR2 (germline): SGHDN, FVKESK. The CDR3 sequence: CASSLKGYEQYF. CDR3 coding DNA: TGTGCCAGCAGCCTTAAGGGCTACGAGCAGTACTTC. Supplemented by reference TRBV14 and TRBJ2-7, the full variable domain reads EAGVTQFPSHSVIEKGQTVTLRCDPISGHDNLYWYRRVMGKEIKFLLHFVKESKQDESGMPNNRFLAERTGGTYSTLKVQPAELEDSGVYFCASSLKGYEQYFGPGTRLTVT.

V and J are TRBV29-1 and TRBJ2-1; 8 nucleotides match TRBD2. This CDR3 is 13 amino acids long. Trimming removed 5 bases from V and 5 bases from J; junction bases left unmatched: 5. Germline V CDR1 and CDR2: SQVTM, ANQGSEA. DNA for the CDR3: TGCAGCGTTCAGCGGGAGCCCCACAATGAGCAGTTCTTC. It is translated as CSVQREPHNEQFF.

The V and J genes are TRBV30 and TRBJ1-4, with 7 bases lining up with TRBD1. Germline CDR1 is GTSNPN and CDR2 is SVGIG (reference sequence). V was clipped by 4 bases and J by 5 bases; unmatched bases: 7. The CDR3 loop spans 14 amino acids. The CDR3 protein is CAWNPTGWNEKLFF. DNA of the CDR3: TGTGCCTGGAACCCGACAGGGTGGAATGAAAAACTGTTTTTT. Complete variable domain (other parts from reference TRBV30 and TRBJ1-4): SQTIHQWPATLVQPVGSPLSLECTVEGTSNPNLYWYRQAAGRGLQLLFYSVGIGQISSEVPQNLSASRPQDRQFILSSKKLLLSDSGFYLCAWNPTGWNEKLFFGSGTQLSVL.

The chain joins TRBV6-1 to TRBJ2-5, with D possibly TRBD1 on 5 matching bases. Trimming left V 6 bases short and J 0 bases short, with 8 bases between. CDR3 length: 13 residues. Looked up from germline, CDR1 is MNHNS and CDR2 is SASEGT. This CDR3 reads CASRQAYQETQYF. In DNA form, the CDR3 reads TGTGCCAGCAGACAGGCGTACCAAGAGACCCAGTACTTC.

The chain has TRBV5-1 and TRBJ2-1, with 11 bases identical to TRBD2. This CDR3 contains 15 residues. Trimming took 4 bases from V and 6 from J; bases not matched to a gene: 6. CDR1 and CDR2 (germline): SGHRS, YFSETQ. CDR3 nucleotides: TGCGCCAGCAGCGACGGGACTAGCGGTCTCAATGAGCAGTTCTTC. Translating it yields CASSDGTSGLNEQFF.

V is TRBV29-1 and J is TRBJ1-1, with D possibly matching TRBD1 (5 bases). CDR1 and CDR2 (germline): SQVTM, ANQGSEA. This CDR3 is 12 amino acids long. The V end was cut by 7 bases, the J end by 5 bases, with 14 bases between. The DNA for the CDR3 is TGCAGCGGAGCCCCTGGGGGGACTGAAGCTTTCTTT. This encodes CSGAPGGTEAFF.

This rearrangement joins TRBV9 to TRBJ2-1; 8 nucleotides match TRBD2. After removal of 3 bases from V and 7 bases from J, the junction contained 6 bases not matched to a gene. The CDR3 spans 14 residues. Germline CDR1 SGDLS, CDR2 YYNGEE. CDR3 loop: CASSELAGRNEQFF. The CDR3, as DNA: TGTGCCAGCAGCGAGTTAGCGGGACGGAATGAGCAGTTCTTC.

This chain links TRBV14 with TRBJ1-2, with D possibly matching TRBD1 (5 bases). CDR1 and CDR2 from the germline V gene are SGHDN and FVKESK. The V gene lost 4 bases and the J gene lost 2 bases, with 11 bases spanning the gap. This CDR3 spans 14 amino acids. The CDR3 DNA follows: TGTGCCAGCAGCCCGGGACCGGGCAACTATGGCTACACCTTC. This codes for CASSPGPGNYGYTF.

The rearrangement links TRBV30 to TRBJ1-6; 7 positions match TRBD1. V was clipped by 2 bases and J by 7 bases; unmatched bases: 8. Germline CDR1 reads GTSNPN; CDR2 reads SVGIG (reference sequence). This CDR3 has 15 residues. CDR3 residues: CAWSSQGGGNSPLHF. For the CDR3, the DNA is TGTGCCTGGAGTTCACAAGGGGGCGGAAATTCACCCCTCCACTTT.

The chain employs TRBV28 and TRBJ2-4; D possibly corresponds to TRBD2 (6 bases). The V end lost 3 bases, the J end lost 7 bases, and 13 bases lay between the germline ends. This CDR3 region has 14 residues. The germline CDR1 and CDR2 sequences are MDHEN and SYDVKM. CDR3 sequence reads: CASSLSRGRNIQYF. The CDR3 DNA reads as TGTGCCAGCAGTTTGTCGCGGGGTAGGAACATTCAGTACTTC. Variable domain in full (rest from reference TRBV28 and TRBJ2-4): DVKVTQSSRYLVKRTGEKVFLECVQDMDHENMFWYRQDPGLGLRLIYFSYDVKMKEKGDIPEGYSVSREKKERFSLILESASTNQTSMYLCASSLSRGRNIQYFGAGTRLSVL.

The chain employs TRBV7-9 and TRBJ1-2; D is unresolved. The CDR3 has 14 residues. Per the germline V gene, CDR1 is SEHNR and CDR2 is FQNEAQ (reference sequence). With 7 bases removed from V and 4 bases from J, the gap between germline ends came to 16 bases. CDR3 amino acids: CASTRYRASYGYTF. The CDR3 DNA reads TGTGCCAGCACCAGATACCGGGCAAGCTATGGCTACACCTTC.